Listed here are 5 T cell receptor beta chains from one sample, sequenced in a study of T-cell memory formation after mild COVID-19. TCRdb recomputed calls from the 5' RACE reads with MiXCR, one row per CDR3 protein. In the table there are more than 250,000 distinct CDR3 sequences, 15% to 20% of which are singletons. Sequenced: PBMCs or a T cell subset sorted from them (not recorded which). Receptors were obtained from a man between 18 and 35 years old who had mild COVID-19 (a few samples of this study predate the infection). Cell type and time point are not known.

This clonotype was found a few times. The chain combines TRBV12-3 or TRBV12-4 with TRBJ2-4; 11 nucleotides line up with TRBD1. V was clipped by 6 bases and J by 8 bases; unmatched bases: 6. The CDR3 is 14 residues long. CDR3 amino acids: CASRRTGGLDIQYF. In DNA, the CDR3 is TGTGCCAGCAGACGGACAGGGGGCTTGGACATTCAGTACTTC.

This chain uses TRBV29-1 with TRBJ2-5; D gene ambiguous. V lost 6 bases and J 2 bases, leaving 10 bases between the germline ends. Germline CDR1 reads SQVTM; CDR2 reads ANQGSEA. The CDR3 is 12 amino acids. In DNA, the CDR3 is TGCAGCGTCTCCCGGTCTCAAGAGACCCAGTACTTC. It is translated as CSVSRSQETQYF.

This chain uses TRBV5-1 with TRBJ2-5; 11 positions agree with TRBD2. The V segment lost 3 bases and the J segment 4 bases; nucleotides outside the gene matches: 5. Germline V gene lookup returns CDR1 SGHRS and CDR2 YFSETQ. The CDR3 covers 15 residues. The CDR3 spells CASSSDGTSGETQYF. CDR3 coding DNA: TGCGCCAGCAGCTCTGACGGGACTAGCGGAGAGACCCAGTACTTC. The variable domain in full, completed from reference TRBV5-1 and TRBJ2-5, reads KAGVTQTPRYLIKTRGQQVTLSCSPISGHRSVSWYQQTPGQGLQFLFEYFSETQRNKGNFPGRFSGRQFSNSRSEMNVSTLELGDSALYLCASSSDGTSGETQYFGPGTRLLVL.

This rearrangement joins TRBV9 to TRBJ1-4; a weak D match, TRBD1 (6 bases). The germline V and J ends were trimmed by 3 bases and 3 bases, with 12 bases remaining between them. CDR3 length equals 15 residues. Germline V gene sequence: CDR1 SGDLS, CDR2 YYNGEE. The CDR3 here is CASSDGGASNEKLFF. CDR3 DNA: TGTGCCAGCAGCGATGGGGGGGCCTCTAATGAAAAACTGTTTTTT.

This chain connects TRBV29-1 to TRBJ2-7; the D gene is possibly TRBD2 (6 bases). The CDR3 covers 12 residues. Per germline, CDR1 SQVTM and CDR2 ANQGSEA. V lost 7 bases, J lost 3 bases, and 13 bases lay in between. The CDR3 region has the DNA TGCAGCGCCGGGGAGGTCAGCTACGAGCAGTACTTC. It is translated as CSAGEVSYEQYF.